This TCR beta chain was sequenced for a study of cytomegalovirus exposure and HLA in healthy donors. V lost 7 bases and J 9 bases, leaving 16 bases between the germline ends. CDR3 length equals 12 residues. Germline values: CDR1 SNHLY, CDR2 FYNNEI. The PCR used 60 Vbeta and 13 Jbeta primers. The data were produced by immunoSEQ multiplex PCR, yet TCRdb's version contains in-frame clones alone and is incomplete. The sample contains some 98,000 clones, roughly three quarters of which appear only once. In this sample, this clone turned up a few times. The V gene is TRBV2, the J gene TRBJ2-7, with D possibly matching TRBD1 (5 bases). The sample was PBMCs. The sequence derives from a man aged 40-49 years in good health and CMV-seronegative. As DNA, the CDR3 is TGTGCCAGCACGTCGAAACAGGCCTGGCAGTACTTC. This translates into CASTSKQAWQYF. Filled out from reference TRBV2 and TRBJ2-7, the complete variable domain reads EPEVTQTPSHQVTQMGQEVILRCVPISNHLYFYWYRQILGQKVEFLVSFYNNEISEKSEIFDDQFSVERPDGSNFTLKIRSTKLEDSAMYFCASTSKQAWQYFGPGTRLTVT.